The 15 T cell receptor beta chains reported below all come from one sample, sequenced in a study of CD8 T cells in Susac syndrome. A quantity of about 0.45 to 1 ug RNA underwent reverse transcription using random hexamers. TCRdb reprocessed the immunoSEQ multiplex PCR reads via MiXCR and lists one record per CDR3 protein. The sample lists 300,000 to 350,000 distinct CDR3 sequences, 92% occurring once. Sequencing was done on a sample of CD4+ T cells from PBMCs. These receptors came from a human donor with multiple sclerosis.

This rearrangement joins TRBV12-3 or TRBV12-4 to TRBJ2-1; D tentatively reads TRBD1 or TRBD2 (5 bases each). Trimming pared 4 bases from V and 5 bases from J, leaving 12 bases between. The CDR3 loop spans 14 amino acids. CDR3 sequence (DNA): TGTGCCAGCAGTTATACGGGGCCCGACAATGAGCAGTTCTTC. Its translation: CASSYTGPDNEQFF.

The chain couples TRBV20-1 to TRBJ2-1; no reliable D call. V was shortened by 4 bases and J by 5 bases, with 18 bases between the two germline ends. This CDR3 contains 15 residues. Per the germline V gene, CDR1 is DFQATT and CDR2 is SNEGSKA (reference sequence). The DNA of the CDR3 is TGCAGTGCTACCTGGGCAGCTAAGATCGACAATGAGCAGTTCTTC. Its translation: CSATWAAKIDNEQFF.

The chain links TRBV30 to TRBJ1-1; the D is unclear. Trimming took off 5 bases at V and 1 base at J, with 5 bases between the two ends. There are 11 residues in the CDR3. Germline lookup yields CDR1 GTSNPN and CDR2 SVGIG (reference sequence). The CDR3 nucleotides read TGTGCCTGGGTTTGGAACACTGAAGCTTTCTTT. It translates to CAWVWNTEAFF.

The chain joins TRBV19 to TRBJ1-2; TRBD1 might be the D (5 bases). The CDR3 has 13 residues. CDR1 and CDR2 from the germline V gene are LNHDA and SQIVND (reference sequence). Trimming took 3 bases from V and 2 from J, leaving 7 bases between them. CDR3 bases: TGTGCCAGTAGTATCAAGGGGAACTATGGCTACACCTTC. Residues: CASSIKGNYGYTF.

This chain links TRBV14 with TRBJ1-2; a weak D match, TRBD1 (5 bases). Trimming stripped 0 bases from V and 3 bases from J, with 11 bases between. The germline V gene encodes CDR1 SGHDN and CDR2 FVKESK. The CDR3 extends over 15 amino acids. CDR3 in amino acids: CASSQDGFRDYGYTF. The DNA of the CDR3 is TGTGCCAGCAGCCAAGATGGGTTCAGGGACTATGGCTACACCTTC. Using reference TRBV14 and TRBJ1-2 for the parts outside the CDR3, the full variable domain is EAGVTQFPSHSVIEKGQTVTLRCDPISGHDNLYWYRRVMGKEIKFLLHFVKESKQDESGMPNNRFLAERTGGTYSTLKVQPAELEDSGVYFCASSQDGFRDYGYTFGSGTRLTVV.

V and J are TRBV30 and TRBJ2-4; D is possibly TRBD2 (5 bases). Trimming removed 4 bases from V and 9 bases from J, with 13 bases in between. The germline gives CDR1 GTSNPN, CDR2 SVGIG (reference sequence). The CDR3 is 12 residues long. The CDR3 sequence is CAWTRPRGIQYF. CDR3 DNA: TGTGCCTGGACGAGACCACGGGGCATTCAGTACTTC.

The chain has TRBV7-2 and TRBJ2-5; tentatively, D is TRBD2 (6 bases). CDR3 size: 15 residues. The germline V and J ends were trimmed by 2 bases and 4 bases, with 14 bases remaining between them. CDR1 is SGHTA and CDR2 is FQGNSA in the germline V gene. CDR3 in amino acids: CASSLYSGTGETQYF. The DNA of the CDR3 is TGTGCCAGCAGCTTATATAGCGGTACGGGAGAGACCCAGTACTTC.

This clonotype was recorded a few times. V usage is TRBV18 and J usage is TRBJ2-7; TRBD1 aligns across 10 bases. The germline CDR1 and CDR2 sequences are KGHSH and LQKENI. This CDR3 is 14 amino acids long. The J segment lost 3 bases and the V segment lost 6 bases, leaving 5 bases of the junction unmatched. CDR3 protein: CASSPGTGDYEQYF. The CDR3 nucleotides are TGTGCCAGCTCGCCCGGGACAGGGGACTACGAGCAGTACTTC.

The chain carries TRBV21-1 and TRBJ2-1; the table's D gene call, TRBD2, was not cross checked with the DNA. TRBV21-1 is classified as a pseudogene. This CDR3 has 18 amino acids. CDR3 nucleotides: TGTGCCAGCCCTCCCTCCTCAAACCTAGGTTTCCCCTACAATGAGCAGTTCTTC. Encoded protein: CASPPSSNLGFPYNEQFF.

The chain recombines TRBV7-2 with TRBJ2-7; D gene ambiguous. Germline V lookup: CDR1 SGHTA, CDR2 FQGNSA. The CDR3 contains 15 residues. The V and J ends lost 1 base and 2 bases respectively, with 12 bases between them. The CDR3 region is CASSLGAVPPYEQYF. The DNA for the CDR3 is TGTGCCAGCAGCTTAGGGGCAGTCCCTCCCTACGAGCAGTACTTC.

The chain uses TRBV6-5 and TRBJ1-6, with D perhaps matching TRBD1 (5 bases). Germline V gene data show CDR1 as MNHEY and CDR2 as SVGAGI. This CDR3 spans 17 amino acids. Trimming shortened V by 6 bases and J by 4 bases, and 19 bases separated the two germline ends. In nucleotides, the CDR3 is TGTGCCAGCAGCTACCGGATGGCACAGGCTTATAATTCACCCCTCCACTTT. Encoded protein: CASSYRMAQAYNSPLHF.

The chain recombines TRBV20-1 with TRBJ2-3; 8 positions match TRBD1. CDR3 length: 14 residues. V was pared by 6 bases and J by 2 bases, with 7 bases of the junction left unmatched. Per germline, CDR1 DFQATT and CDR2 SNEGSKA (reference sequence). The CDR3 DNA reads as TGCAGTGCGCGGACAGGGACGGCCACAGATACGCAGTATTTT. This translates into CSARTGTATDTQYF.

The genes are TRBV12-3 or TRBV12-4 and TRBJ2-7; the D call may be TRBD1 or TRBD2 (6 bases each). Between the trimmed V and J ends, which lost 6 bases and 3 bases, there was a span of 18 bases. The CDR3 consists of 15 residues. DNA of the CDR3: TGTGCCAGCAGCCCCCGGACGGGGGCCCTCTACGAGCAGTACTTC. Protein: CASSPRTGALYEQYF.

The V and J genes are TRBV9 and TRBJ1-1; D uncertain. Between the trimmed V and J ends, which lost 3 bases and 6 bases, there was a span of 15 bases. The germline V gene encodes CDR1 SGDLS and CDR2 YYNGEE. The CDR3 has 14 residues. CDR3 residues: CASSASGVFAEAFF. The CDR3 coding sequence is TGTGCCAGCAGCGCGAGTGGGGTTTTCGCTGAAGCTTTCTTT. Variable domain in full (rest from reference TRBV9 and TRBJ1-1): DSGVTQTPKHLITATGQRVTLRCSPRSGDLSVYWYQQSLDQGLQFLIQYYNGEERAKGNILERFSAQQFPDLHSELNLSSLELGDSALYFCASSASGVFAEAFFGQGTRLTVV.

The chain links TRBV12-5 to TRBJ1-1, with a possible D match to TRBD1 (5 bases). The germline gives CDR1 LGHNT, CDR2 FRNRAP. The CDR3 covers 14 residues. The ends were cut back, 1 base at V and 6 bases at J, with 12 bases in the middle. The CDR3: CASGLAARGAEAFF. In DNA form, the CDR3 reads TGTGCTAGTGGTTTGGCCGCACGGGGGGCTGAAGCTTTCTTT. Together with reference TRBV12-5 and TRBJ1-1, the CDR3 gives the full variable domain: DARVTQTPRHKVTEMGQEVTMRCQPILGHNTVFWYRQTMMQGLELLAYFRNRAPLDDSGMPKDRFSAEMPDATLATLKIQPSEPRDSAVYFCASGLAARGAEAFFGQGTRLTVV.